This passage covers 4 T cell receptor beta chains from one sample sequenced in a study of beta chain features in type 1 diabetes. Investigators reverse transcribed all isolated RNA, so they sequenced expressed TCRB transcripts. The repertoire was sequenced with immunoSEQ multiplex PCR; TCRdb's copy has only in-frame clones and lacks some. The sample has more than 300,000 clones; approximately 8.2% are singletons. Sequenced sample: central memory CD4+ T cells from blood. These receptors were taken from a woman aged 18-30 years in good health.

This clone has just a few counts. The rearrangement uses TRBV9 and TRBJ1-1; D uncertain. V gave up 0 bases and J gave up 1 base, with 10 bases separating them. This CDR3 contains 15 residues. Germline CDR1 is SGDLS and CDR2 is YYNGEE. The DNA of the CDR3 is TGTGCCAGCAGCGTAGGGGTCACGCCGAACACTGAAGCTTTCTTT. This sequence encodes CASSVGVTPNTEAFF.

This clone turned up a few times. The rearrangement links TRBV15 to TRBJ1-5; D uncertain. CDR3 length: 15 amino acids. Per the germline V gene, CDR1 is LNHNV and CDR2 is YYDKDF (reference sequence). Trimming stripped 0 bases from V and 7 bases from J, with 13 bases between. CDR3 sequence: CATSRDLGVGQPQHF. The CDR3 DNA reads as TGTGCCACCAGCAGAGATCTGGGCGTTGGACAGCCCCAGCATTTT.

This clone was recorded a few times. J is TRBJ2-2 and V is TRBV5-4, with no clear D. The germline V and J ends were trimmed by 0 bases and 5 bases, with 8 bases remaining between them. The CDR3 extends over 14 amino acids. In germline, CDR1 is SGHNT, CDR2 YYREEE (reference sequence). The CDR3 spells CASSLDTSTGELFF. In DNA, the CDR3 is TGTGCCAGCAGCTTGGACACCTCGACCGGGGAGCTGTTTTTT.

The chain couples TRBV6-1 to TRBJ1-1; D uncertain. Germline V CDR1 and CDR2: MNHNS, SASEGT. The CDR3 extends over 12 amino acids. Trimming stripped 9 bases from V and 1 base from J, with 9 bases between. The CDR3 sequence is CASTSGNTEAFF. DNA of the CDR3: TGTGCCAGTACCAGCGGGAACACTGAAGCTTTCTTT.